This entry is about one T cell receptor (beta chain). Trimming shortened V by 5 bases and J by 4 bases, and 7 bases separated the two germline ends. The CDR3 sequence is 12 residues long. The germline V gene encodes CDR1 SGHTA and CDR2 FQGTGA. Original data processing: It was from reference gene primer amplification that nucleated cell counts were estimated. Sequencing was performed with immunoSEQ multiplex PCR; in TCRdb, only in-frame clones are kept and a portion is missing. V, J and clone size derive from that table, while D and trimming were established from the DNA sequence. The table records some 200,000 clones, roughly 88% of them present only once. This sample is part of a study of blood T cell repertoires in COVID-19. Study background: Acute and convalescent COVID-19 specimens originated in the United States, Italy and Spain. The cDNA or gDNA used as material had been derived from T cells, B-cell-depleted T cells, or PBMCs.

Sequenced input: peripheral blood. The V and J genes are TRBV7-3 and TRBJ2-3; D gene ambiguous. The clonotype originates from a woman between 40 and 50 years old who had recovered from COVID-19. The CDR3 loop is CASSPSADTQYF. The CDR3 bases are TGTGCCAGCAGCCCTAGTGCAGATACGCAGTATTTT.